These T cell receptor beta chains were read from a single sample in a study of shared T cell receptors in the human thymus. Assay used: immunoSEQ multiplex PCR; TCRdb lists only in-frame clones, some missing. Of 700,000 or so clones listed, 80% to 90% are singletons. These sequences were also reported in another study, on human thymus T cells.

The sample comprised thymocytes. These receptors were collected from a girl in the first two years of life with a congenital heart defect. The CDR3 runs from the conserved cysteine through the conserved F or W.

v_call	j_call	cdr3_aa
TRBV10-2	TRBJ2-2	CASSLFSGRDTGELFF
TRBV18	TRBJ1-4	CASSPRATNEKLFF
TRBV4-1	TRBJ2-7	CASSQVSEGEQYF
TRBV6-6	TRBJ1-4	CASSYSTGQGPLLFF
TRBV7-9	TRBJ2-3	CASSFSRTSGGWDTQYF
TRBV4-1	TRBJ1-3	CASSQDPPGSLSGNTIYF
TRBV28	TRBJ1-6	CASSLWQGRVAPLHF
TRBV19	TRBJ2-1	CASSTPGTSGGADNEQFF
TRBV5-1	TRBJ1-2	CASRHTGEGRYGYTF
TRBV11-2	TRBJ2-2	CASRQRGGTIHTGELFF
TRBV5-6	TRBJ1-2	CASSPKGTRTGVYGYTF
TRBV7-9	TRBJ1-1	CASSLEERMDTEAFF
TRBV5-4	TRBJ2-5	CASSLQGFQETQYF
TRBV29-1	TRBJ2-7	CSVEAGTLYEQYF
TRBV6-4	TRBJ2-3	CASSDSREASTDTQYF
TRBV28	TRBJ1-2	CASSFPGLEVGGYTF
TRBV9	TRBJ1-2	CASSPQFPGTAYGYTF
TRBV9	TRBJ2-1	CASSAAGSPYNEQFF
TRBV28	TRBJ2-1	CASRTGGPDNEQFF
TRBV4-1	TRBJ1-2	CASSQAPGQGATNYGYTF
TRBV25-1	TRBJ2-7	CASSELGGGGEQYF
TRBV5-6	TRBJ1-2	CASSLGVTDREKGYGYTF
TRBV28	TRBJ1-1	CASSSTQGVSTEAFF
TRBV7-9	TRBJ2-1	CASSPRDSSYNEQFF
TRBV7-9	TRBJ2-5	CASSFKGARGTQYF
TRBV27	TRBJ2-7	CASSAQRGDKSEVSTAYEQYF
TRBV7-9	TRBJ1-6	CASSAPGQGAYSPLHF
TRBV28	TRBJ1-4	CASSPPGVDNEKLFF
TRBV14	TRBJ2-1	CASSPQTGDVNNEQFF
TRBV27	TRBJ1-2	CASSLIFGGHRTGGGNGYTF
TRBV6-5	TRBJ1-1	CASTKGVATEAFF
TRBV30	TRBJ2-1	CAWSVVVTGLTSNEQFF
TRBV27	TRBJ2-7	CASSFGGPHLITYEQYF
TRBV4-1	TRBJ2-7	CASSQEARGSSYEQYF
TRBV19	TRBJ2-2	CASSIEKITGTLDTGELFF
TRBV28	TRBJ2-1	CASRTGTSGSNEQFF
TRBV5-6	TRBJ2-6	CASSFLGTGVISGANVLTF
TRBV19	TRBJ2-7	CASSIFYPDYRDSPEPPYEQYF
TRBV14	TRBJ1-6	CASSQRDRGSHNSPLHF
TRBV27	TRBJ1-5	CASSPYPTGRNQPQHF
TRBV2	TRBJ2-2	CASSESPTGELFF
TRBV6-6	TRBJ2-5	CASSTLRQALDTQYF
TRBV4-1	TRBJ1-4	CASSPPTGIGFGEKLFF
TRBV4-2	TRBJ1-3	CASSQPGQIERGSWVGYHRNTIYF
TRBV7-3	TRBJ2-1	CASSLSGQAGGYGQFF
TRBV5-4	TRBJ1-1	CASSFRGGPEAFF
TRBV5-4	TRBJ2-5	CASSLAPRRGIQETQYF
TRBV28	TRBJ1-5	CASSTPPAGKASQPQHF
TRBV5-1	TRBJ2-3	CASSGGTSGYTDTQYF
TRBV7-6	TRBJ1-6	CASSLIPGQGNSPLHF
TRBV27	TRBJ1-2	CASSHTDRGPRYGYTF
TRBV11-3	TRBJ2-2	CASSLGNEGGIGELFF
TRBV10-3	TRBJ1-2	CATRTSLNYGYTF